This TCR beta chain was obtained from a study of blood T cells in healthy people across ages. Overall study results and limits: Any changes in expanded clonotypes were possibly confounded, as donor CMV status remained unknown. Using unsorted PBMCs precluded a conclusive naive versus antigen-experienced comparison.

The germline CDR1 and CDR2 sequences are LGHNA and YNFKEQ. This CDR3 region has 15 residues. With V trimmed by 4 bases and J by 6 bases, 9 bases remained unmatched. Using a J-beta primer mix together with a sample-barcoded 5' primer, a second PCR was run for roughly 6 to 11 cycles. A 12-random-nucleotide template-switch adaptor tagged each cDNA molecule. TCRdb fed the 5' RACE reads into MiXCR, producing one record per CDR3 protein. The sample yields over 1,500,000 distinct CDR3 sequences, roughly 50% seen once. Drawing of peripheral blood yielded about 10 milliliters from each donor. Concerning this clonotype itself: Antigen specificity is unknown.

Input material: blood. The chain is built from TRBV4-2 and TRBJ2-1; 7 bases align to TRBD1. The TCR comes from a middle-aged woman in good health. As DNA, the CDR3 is TGTGCCAGCAGCCCACCGGGACAGAGACCCAATGAGCAGTTCTTC. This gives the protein CASSPPGQRPNEQFF.